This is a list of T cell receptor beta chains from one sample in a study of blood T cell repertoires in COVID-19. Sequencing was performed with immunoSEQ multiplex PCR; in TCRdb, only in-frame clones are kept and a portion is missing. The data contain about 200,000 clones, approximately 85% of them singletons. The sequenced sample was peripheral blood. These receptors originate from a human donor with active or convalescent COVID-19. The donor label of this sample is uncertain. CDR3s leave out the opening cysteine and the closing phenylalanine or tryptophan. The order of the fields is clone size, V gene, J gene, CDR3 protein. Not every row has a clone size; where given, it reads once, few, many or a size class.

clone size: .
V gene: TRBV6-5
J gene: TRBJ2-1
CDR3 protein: ASSYRAGGSYNEQF

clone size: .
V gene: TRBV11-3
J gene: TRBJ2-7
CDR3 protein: ASSPGPEGEQY

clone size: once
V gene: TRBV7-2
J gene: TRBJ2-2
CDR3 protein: ASSFRRNTGELF

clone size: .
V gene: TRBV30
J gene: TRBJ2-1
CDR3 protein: AWRSGTGPYNEQF

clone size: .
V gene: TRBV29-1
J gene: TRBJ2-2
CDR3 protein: SVPGLNTGELF

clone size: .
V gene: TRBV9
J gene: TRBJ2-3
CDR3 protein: ASSETSGGGDTQY

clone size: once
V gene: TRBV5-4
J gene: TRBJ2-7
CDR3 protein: ASSSVKGISLEQY

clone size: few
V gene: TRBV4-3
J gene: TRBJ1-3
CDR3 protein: ASSQVLGQGFGNTIY

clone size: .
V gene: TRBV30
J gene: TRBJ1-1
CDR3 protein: AWSTPGGVRTEAF

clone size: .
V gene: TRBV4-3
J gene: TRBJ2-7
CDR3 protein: ASSQELAGGRGTYEQY

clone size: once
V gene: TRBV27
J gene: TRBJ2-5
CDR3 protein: ASSFSGGGTQETQY

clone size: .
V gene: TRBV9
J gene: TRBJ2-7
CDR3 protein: ASSPRGRGTYEQY

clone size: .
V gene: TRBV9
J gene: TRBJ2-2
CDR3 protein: ASSVERTRNTGELF

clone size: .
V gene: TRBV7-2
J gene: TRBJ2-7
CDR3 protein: ASSSLAGFYEQY

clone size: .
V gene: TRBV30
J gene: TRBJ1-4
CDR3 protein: APKGQGHSTNEKLF

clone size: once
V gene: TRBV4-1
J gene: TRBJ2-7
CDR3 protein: ASSQGDRGYEQY

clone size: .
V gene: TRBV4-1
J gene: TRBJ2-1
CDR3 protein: ASSLQGRGSYNEQF

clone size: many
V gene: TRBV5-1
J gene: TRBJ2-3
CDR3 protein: ASSLGQGDTQY

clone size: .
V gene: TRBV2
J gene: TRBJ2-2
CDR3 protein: ASSGTSAGRGELF

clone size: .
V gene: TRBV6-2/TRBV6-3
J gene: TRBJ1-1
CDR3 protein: ASSSGTVMNTEAF

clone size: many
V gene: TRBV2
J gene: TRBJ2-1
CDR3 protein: ASRPLAGYSNEQF

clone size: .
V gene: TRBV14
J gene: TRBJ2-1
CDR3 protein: ASSPPGLAGGNNEQF

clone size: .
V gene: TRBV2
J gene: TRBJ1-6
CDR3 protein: ACWIGTGSSPLH

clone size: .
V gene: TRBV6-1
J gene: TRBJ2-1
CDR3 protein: ASSVTGAGSYNEQF

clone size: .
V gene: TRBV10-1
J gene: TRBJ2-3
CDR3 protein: ASSEGQGADTQY

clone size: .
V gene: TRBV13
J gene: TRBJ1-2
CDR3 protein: ASSLRQGDGYT

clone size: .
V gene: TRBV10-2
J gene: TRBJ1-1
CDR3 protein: ASSDLANTEAF

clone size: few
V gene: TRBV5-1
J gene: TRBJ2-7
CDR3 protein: ASSYSGNSYEQY

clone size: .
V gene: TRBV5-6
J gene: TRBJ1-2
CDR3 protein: ASSLVPDRPTNYGYT

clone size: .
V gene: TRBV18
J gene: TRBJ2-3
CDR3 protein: ASSPPGGATDTQY

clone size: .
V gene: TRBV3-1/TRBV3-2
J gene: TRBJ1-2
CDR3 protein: ASSEESNYGYT

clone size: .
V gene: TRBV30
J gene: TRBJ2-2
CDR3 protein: AWSGRLGGELF

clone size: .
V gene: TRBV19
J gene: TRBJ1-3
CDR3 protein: ASRPSTARSGNTIY

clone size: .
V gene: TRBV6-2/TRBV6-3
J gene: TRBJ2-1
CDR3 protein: ASSRDYPYNEQF

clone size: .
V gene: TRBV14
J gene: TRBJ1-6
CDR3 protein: ASSPSNSKSRGDSPLH

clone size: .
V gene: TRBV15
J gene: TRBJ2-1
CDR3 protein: ATSREAGGYNEQF

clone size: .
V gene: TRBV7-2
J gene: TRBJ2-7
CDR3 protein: ASSSPTGGHYEQY

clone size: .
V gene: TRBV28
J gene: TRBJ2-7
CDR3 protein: ASRPGLAGLYEQY

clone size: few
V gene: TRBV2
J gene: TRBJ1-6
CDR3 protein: ASSLDRGDDSPLH

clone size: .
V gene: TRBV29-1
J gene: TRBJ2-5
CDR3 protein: SVDRSGATQETQY

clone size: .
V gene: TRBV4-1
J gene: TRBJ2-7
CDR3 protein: ASSPFGGISVFGEQY

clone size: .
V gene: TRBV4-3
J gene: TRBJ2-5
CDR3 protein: ASSRAKGRGETQY

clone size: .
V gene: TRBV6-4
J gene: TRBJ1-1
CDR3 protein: ASRPGWGGMNTEAF

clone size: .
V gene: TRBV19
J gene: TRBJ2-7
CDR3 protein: ASSTGEGYEQY

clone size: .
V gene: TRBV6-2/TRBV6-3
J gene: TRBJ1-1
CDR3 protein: ASGLYSTNTEAF

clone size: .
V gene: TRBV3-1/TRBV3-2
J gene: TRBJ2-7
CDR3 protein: ASSQRTSGGPREQY

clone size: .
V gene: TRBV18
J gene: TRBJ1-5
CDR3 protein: ASSRGGNQPQH

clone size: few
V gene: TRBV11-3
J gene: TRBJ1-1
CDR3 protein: ASSLVGVVAF

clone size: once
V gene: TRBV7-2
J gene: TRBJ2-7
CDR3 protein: ASSQQLAGLYEQY

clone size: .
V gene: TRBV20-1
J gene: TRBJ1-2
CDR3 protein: SARDDRRYT

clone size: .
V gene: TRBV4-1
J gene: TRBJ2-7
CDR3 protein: ASSQAGGLDEQY

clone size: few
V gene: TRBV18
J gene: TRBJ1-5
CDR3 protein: ASSPGGKSSNQPQH

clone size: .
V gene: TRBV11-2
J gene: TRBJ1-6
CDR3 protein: ASSLRTAAYNSPLH

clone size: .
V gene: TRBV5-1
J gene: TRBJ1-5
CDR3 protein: ASSRGAGSNQPQH

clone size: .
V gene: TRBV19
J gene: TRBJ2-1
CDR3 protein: ASSTPPGGGAANEQF